The rows below give T cell receptor beta chains drawn from one sample of a study of T cell changes during pregnancy in multiple sclerosis. The table came from immunoSEQ multiplex PCR; TCRdb's copy has only in-frame clones and leaves some out. The table shows about 48,000 clones, with approximately 92% occurring only once. This specimen consisted of CD4+ T cells from peripheral blood mononuclear cells, obtained in the second trimester of pregnancy. The origin of the receptors is a female donor in good health, enrolled as a control in a pregnancy study. Each CDR3 is given with its conserved first and last residue. The D gene is left open where the match is weak. Clone size is shown for a subset of rows, as once, few, many or a class of expanded clone.

abundance,d_gene,j_gene,v_gene,CDR3nt,CDR3aa
-,TRBD1,TRBJ1-1,TRBV6-1,TGTGCCAGCAGTGAAGAGCCTCCGGACAGGGGGCGCTGTGCTTTCTTT,CASSEEPPDRGRCAFF
-,TRBD2,TRBJ2-5,TRBV7-3,TGTGCCAGCAGCCCACTGGGAGGGGAGTTAGAGACCCAGTACTTC,CASSPLGGELETQYF
-,-,TRBJ2-5,TRBV7-9,TGTGCCAGCAGCCCCAGGGGCCCCGAGACCCAGTACTTC,CASSPRGPETQYF
-,TRBD1,TRBJ2-1,TRBV11-2,TGTGCCAGCAGCGCTCGGACAGGAGTGGTTTCCTACAATGAGCAGTTCTTC,CASSARTGVVSYNEQFF
-,-,TRBJ1-3,TRBV19,TGTGCCAGTAGTATAACAGATCGAAACACCATATATTTT,CASSITDRNTIYF
-,TRBD1,TRBJ1-1,TRBV6-5,TGTGCCAGCAGTCCCACAGGGGGTAGCACTGAAGCTTTCTTT,CASSPTGGSTEAFF
-,TRBD2,TRBJ2-7,TRBV25-1,TGTGCCAGCAGTGAAGGGGCGGGAGGCCCCTACGAGCAGTACTTC,CASSEGAGGPYEQYF
once,-,TRBJ2-3,TRBV2,TGTGCCAGCAGTGGTGGACTGCGAGATACGCAGTATTTT,CASSGGLRDTQYF
-,TRBD1,TRBJ1-1,TRBV2,TGTGCCAGCAGAGGCACCGGGACAGGGGGCCACACTGAAGCTTTCTTT,CASRGTGTGGHTEAFF
-,-,TRBJ2-5,TRBV6-5,TGTGCCACCAACCCTGGCAGCGCGGGGACCCAGTACTTC,CATNPGSAGTQYF
-,-,TRBJ2-5,TRBV18,TGTGCCAGCTCAACCCAGACAGGGAGGCAAGAGACCCAGTACTTC,CASSTQTGRQETQYF
-,-,TRBJ2-7,TRBV28,TGTGCCAGCAGGGTGGAGGGAGGAAGGACCTACGAGCAGTACTTC,CASRVEGGRTYEQYF
-,TRBD2,TRBJ2-3,TRBV4-2,TGTGCCAGCAGCCAAGATCCTGAATCCGCGACTAGCGGGGGGCGGGGGGATACGCAGTATTTT,CASSQDPESATSGGRGDTQYF
-,TRBD2,TRBJ2-5,TRBV18,TGTGCCAGCTCACCATGGACTAGCGGCCAAGAGACCCAGTACTTC,CASSPWTSGQETQYF
-,-,TRBJ2-7,TRBV15,TGTGCCACCAGCAGAGATCTCGGGAGTTCATCCTACGAGCAGTACTTC,CATSRDLGSSSYEQYF
-,TRBD1,TRBJ2-2,TRBV28,TGTGCCAGCAGTTTAAGGACAGGGGGCCTAGCCGGGGAGCTGTTTTTT,CASSLRTGGLAGELFF
-,-,TRBJ1-1,TRBV6-1,TGTGCCAGCACCAAACCGGACTACACTGAAGCTTTCTTT,CASTKPDYTEAFF
-,-,TRBJ2-1,TRBV28,TGTGCCAGCAGTTTTATGGGGGGGCGGAATGAGCAGTTCTTC,CASSFMGGRNEQFF
-,-,TRBJ1-5,TRBV29-1,TGCAGCGTTCGGGAACCCAATCAGCCCCAGCATTTT,CSVREPNQPQHF
-,-,TRBJ1-2,TRBV9,TGTGCCAGCAGCTCCAGGGATCTCTATGGCTACACCTTC,CASSSRDLYGYTF
-,-,TRBJ1-2,TRBV27,TGTGCCAGCAGTAGTGCAGGGAACTATGGCTACACCTTC,CASSSAGNYGYTF
once,-,TRBJ1-2,TRBV2,TGTGCCAGCAGTGAAGGTGCCAGTATCTATGGCTACACCTTC,CASSEGASIYGYTF
-,-,TRBJ2-2,TRBV28,TGTGCCAGCAGACACCCTCGGAGCTATATGAACACCGGGGAGCTGTTTTTT,CASRHPRSYMNTGELFF
-,TRBD1,TRBJ1-5,TRBV19,TGTGCCAGTAGTATAGGGGGGGGACAGGGGAGCCAGCCCCAGCATTTT,CASSIGGGQGSQPQHF
-,TRBD2,TRBJ2-3,TRBV5-4,TGTGCCAGCAGCTCGGGACTAGCGGGAGCTACAGATACGCAGTATTTT,CASSSGLAGATDTQYF
-,-,TRBJ2-5,TRBV6-5,TGTGCCAGCAGTCCGAGCCGAGGGCCGAAGACCCAGTACTTC,CASSPSRGPKTQYF
-,-,TRBJ2-5,TRBV6-5,TGTGCCAGCAGTTACCCCTCAGTTGAGACCCAGTACTTC,CASSYPSVETQYF
once,-,TRBJ2-3,TRBV14,TGTGCCAGCAGCCGAAACATGGCAGATACGCAGTATTTT,CASSRNMADTQYF
-,-,TRBJ2-7,TRBV6-1,TGTGCCAGCAGGGAACTCTCCTACGAGCAGTACTTC,CASRELSYEQYF
-,TRBD1,TRBJ1-1,TRBV5-1,TGCGCCAGCAGCCTGACCGGGACAGCCCCTGAAGCTTTCTTT,CASSLTGTAPEAFF
-,TRBD1,TRBJ2-2,TRBV27,TGTGCCAGCAGTCTTCCCGGGACAGGGGGAGGCGGCGGGGAGCTGTTTTTT,CASSLPGTGGGGGELFF
-,-,TRBJ1-1,TRBV4-1,TGCGCCAGCAGCCGGAAAGACAGGCAGATGAACACTGAAGCTTTCTTT,CASSRKDRQMNTEAFF
-,-,TRBJ1-5,TRBV6-6,TGTGCCAGCAGCGCCCCCTCAGGACTCAATCAGCCCCAGCATTTT,CASSAPSGLNQPQHF
-,-,TRBJ1-4,TRBV6-5,TGTGCCAGCAGGGGAGACACTAAACTGTTTTTT,CASRGDTKLFF
-,-,TRBJ2-3,TRBV5-4,TGTGCCAGCAGCTTGACTCCAGATACGCAGTATTTT,CASSLTPDTQYF
-,TRBD1,TRBJ1-5,TRBV5-6,TGTGCCAGCAGCTTTGGACCGGGACAGCCAAATCAGCCCCAGCATTTT,CASSFGPGQPNQPQHF
-,TRBD1,TRBJ2-7,TRBV18,TGTGCCAGCTCACCTGGGGGACAGGGGTTCTACGAGCAGTACTTC,CASSPGGQGFYEQYF
-,TRBD2,TRBJ2-7,TRBV7-2,TGTGCCAGCAGCCTTGACACTAGCGGCACCTACGAGCAGTACTTC,CASSLDTSGTYEQYF
-,-,TRBJ2-7,TRBV5-6,TGTGCCAGCAGCGCCTACTACGAGCAGTACTTC,CASSAYYEQYF
-,TRBD1,TRBJ2-7,TRBV6-5,TGTGCCAGCAGTGGGGACAGGGTAGCGGGCGAGCAGTACTTC,CASSGDRVAGEQYF
-,-,TRBJ1-3,TRBV6-5,TGTGCCAGCAGTTACGGAGGCCTCTCTGGAAACACCATATATTTT,CASSYGGLSGNTIYF
-,TRBD1,TRBJ1-4,TRBV7-2,TGTGCCAGCAGCTTAGCAGGGACAGAGAGGAATGAAAAACTGTTTTTT,CASSLAGTERNEKLFF
once,TRBD1,TRBJ2-7,TRBV28,TGTGCCAGCAGTTCCGGACAGGTGATTTCCTACGAGCAGTACTTC,CASSSGQVISYEQYF
-,-,TRBJ2-2,TRBV27,TGTGCCAGCAGCGGGGGTCCCGGACTTAACACCGGGGAGCTGTTTTTT,CASSGGPGLNTGELFF